One and the same sample provided the 21 T cell receptor beta chains below, sequenced in a study of shared clonotypes between healthy human individuals (dated by TCRdb to between 2020 and 2021). Library creation used the immunoSEQ multiplex PCR assay. The immuneACCESS repertoire file appears here via TCRdb, limited to in-frame rearrangements. These files lack a portion of the clones; in checked studies, under half of the deficit traces to unresolved V genes, and the cause of the others is not known. This sample is represented by some 2,500,000 clones; about 90% of them were singletons. The biggest ten clones account for around 0.38% of the sample. Sequenced input: naive CD4+ T cells from PBMCs. The cell subset or site label corresponds to: CD45RA+ positively selected. The receptors here all came from a man aged 18 to 30 in good health. Some clones in this sample may be carry-over from other donors' samples.

The genes are TRBV28 and TRBJ1-3; D is unclear. Germline CDR1 and CDR2: MDHEN and SYDVKM. The V and J ends lost 10 bases and 3 bases respectively, with 22 bases between them. This CDR3 is built from 16 residues. This chain's CDR3 is CAITPGGWKNGNTIYF. CDR3 DNA: TGTGCCATAACCCCCGGAGGGTGGAAGAATGGAAACACCATATATTTT.

In its sample, this clone was seen once. CDR3 sequence reads: CASTPSPHSYEQYF. The CDR3 DNA is TGTGCCAGCACCCCTTCCCCCCATTCCTACGAGCAGTACTTC. The V gene is TRBV27, the J gene TRBJ2-7; no firm D call. The V end lost 7 bases, the J end lost 1 base, and 14 bases lay between the germline ends. Per the germline V gene, CDR1 is MNHEY and CDR2 is SMNVEV (reference sequence). This CDR3 has 14 residues.

The V gene is TRBV2, the J gene TRBJ1-2; D uncertain. The germline gives CDR1 SNHLY, CDR2 FYNNEI. With 3 bases removed from V and 3 bases from J, the gap between germline ends came to 8 bases. The CDR3 loop spans 13 amino acids. As DNA, the CDR3 is TGTGCCAGCAGTGATGAGGTTGACTATGGCTACACCTTC. Translated, it gives CASSDEVDYGYTF.

The gene calls are TRBV11-2 and TRBJ2-7, with 11 nucleotides matching TRBD1. The CDR3 covers 15 residues. From germline, CDR1 is SGHAT and CDR2 FQNNGV. The junction had 5 bases not matched to a gene; V was cut back by 4 bases and J by 3 bases. CDR3 DNA: TGTGCCAGCAGCTCCCGGGACAGGGGGGTCTACGAGCAGTACTTC. This encodes CASSSRDRGVYEQYF.

V is TRBV5-6 and J is TRBJ2-5, with unresolved D. Germline CDR1 and CDR2: SGHDT and YYEEEE. The CDR3 is made up of 12 amino acids. V lost 1 base, J lost 6 bases, and 7 bases lay in between. CDR3 nucleotides: TGTGCCAGCAGCTTGCAGGCAAAGACCCAGTACTTC. Translating it yields CASSLQAKTQYF.

The chain has TRBV14 and TRBJ2-7, with D possibly being TRBD2 (6 bases). V was clipped by 2 bases and J by 6 bases, with 11 bases between them. The CDR3 is 13 amino acids. Germline CDR1 SGHDN, CDR2 FVKESK. CDR3 nucleotide sequence: TGTGCCAGCAGCCAAACTAGCACCCGCGAGCAGTACTTC. Its protein product is CASSQTSTREQYF.

The genes are TRBV27 and TRBJ2-7; TRBD2 matches 9 bases. CDR1 is MNHEY and CDR2 is SMNVEV in the germline V gene (reference sequence). V shed 5 bases and J 4 bases; nucleotides not matched to a gene: 3. The CDR3 runs 13 residues. CDR3 residues: CASSRREGYEQYF. The DNA of the CDR3 is TGTGCCAGCAGTAGGCGGGAGGGTTACGAGCAGTACTTC.

The chain joins TRBV5-6 to TRBJ2-2, with 8 positions matching TRBD2. The CDR3 length is 16 residues. V dropped 6 bases and J dropped 0; count of bases not matched to a gene: 7. The germline CDR1 and CDR2 sequences are SGHDT and YYEEEE. CDR3 bases: TGTGCCAGCACCACGGGGGGGCGGTCGAACACCGGGGAGCTGTTTTTT. This codes for CASTTGGRSNTGELFF.

The gene calls are TRBV27 and TRBJ2-1, with 10 bases aligning to TRBD2. In germline, CDR1 is MNHEY, CDR2 SMNVEV (reference sequence). The CDR3 extends over 16 amino acids. J gave up 11 bases and V 1 base, and 11 bases lay outside the gene matches. The CDR3 bases are TGTGCCAGCAGTTTATTGGTGACTAGCGGGCTTCTAAAGCAGTTCTTC. Residues: CASSLLVTSGLLKQFF.

The chain recombines TRBV6-1 with TRBJ2-1; D unresolved. With 10 bases removed from V and 0 bases from J, the gap between germline ends came to 7 bases. The germline V gene encodes CDR1 MNHNS and CDR2 SASEGT. The CDR3 is 12 residues long. The CDR3 loop reads CAMRSSYNEQFF. The CDR3 DNA reads as TGTGCCATGAGGAGCTCCTACAATGAGCAGTTCTTC.

This chain connects TRBV29-1 to TRBJ1-1, with TRBD1 as a possible D gene (6 bases). Germline V gene data show CDR1 as SQVTM and CDR2 as ANQGSEA. This CDR3 is 13 amino acids long. Trimming pared 3 bases from V and 2 bases from J, leaving 10 bases between. CDR3 nucleotide sequence: TGCAGCGTTGATCAGGGGCCCAACACTGAAGCTTTCTTT. This encodes CSVDQGPNTEAFF.

The rearrangement links TRBV7-3 to TRBJ2-1; the match to TRBD2 covers 8 bases. Germline CDR1 SGHTA, CDR2 FQGTGA. This CDR3 has 16 residues. J gave up 0 bases and V 6 bases, and 7 bases lay outside the gene matches. In nucleotides, the CDR3 is TGTGCCAGCAGTTTCCTAGCGGGCCTCTCCTACAATGAGCAGTTCTTC. Translation gives CASSFLAGLSYNEQFF.

V usage is TRBV28 and J usage is TRBJ2-5, with D perhaps TRBD1 or TRBD2 (5 bases each). CDR3 length: 14 residues. The germline CDR1 and CDR2 sequences are MDHEN and SYDVKM. The V end was cut by 6 bases, the J end by 7 bases, with 18 bases between. The CDR3 protein is CASRLTGTPGTQYF. The DNA of the CDR3 is TGTGCCAGCAGACTAACCGGGACCCCGGGGACCCAGTACTTC. Filled out from reference TRBV28 and TRBJ2-5, the complete variable domain reads DVKVTQSSRYLVKRTGEKVFLECVQDMDHENMFWYRQDPGLGLRLIYFSYDVKMKEKGDIPEGYSVSREKKERFSLILESASTNQTSMYLCASRLTGTPGTQYFGPGTRLLVL.

In regard to this clone: Other DNA sequences within the sample encode an identical CDR3. The chain uses TRBV5-1 and TRBJ2-7, with TRBD1 matching over 8 bases. The germline V gene encodes CDR1 SGHRS and CDR2 YFSETQ. Trimming took 4 bases from V and 2 from J; bases not matched to a gene: 5. This CDR3 contains 14 residues. The CDR3 DNA reads as TGCGCCAGCAGCCTGGGACAGGAAACCTACGAGCAGTACTTC. Amino acid sequence: CASSLGQETYEQYF.

This chain links TRBV10-3 with TRBJ2-7; 11 positions agree with TRBD2. The CDR3 length is 20 residues. Losses at the gene ends were 0 bases for V and 0 bases for J; bases not matched to a gene: 13. Germline V gives CDR1 ENHRY, CDR2 SYGVKD. DNA for the CDR3: TGTGCCATCAGTGAGTCGTGGGGTAGCGGGAGGGCTTCGAGCTCCTACGAGCAGTACTTC. It specifies CAISESWGSGRASSSYEQYF.

The chain uses TRBV2 and TRBJ2-5; perhaps TRBD2 as D (7 bases). The CDR3 sequence is 14 residues long. CDR1 and CDR2 from the germline V gene are SNHLY and FYNNEI. V lost 7 bases, J lost 6 bases, and 18 bases lay in between. The CDR3 loop reads CASTYSGGLQTQYF. The CDR3 nucleotides read TGTGCCAGCACCTATTCGGGGGGCCTGCAGACCCAGTACTTC.

The rearrangement joins TRBV28 to TRBJ1-5; unclear D gene. Germline-derived CDR1 and CDR2 are MDHEN and SYDVKM. The V end was cut by 5 bases, the J end by 2 bases, with 16 bases between. This CDR3 region has 16 residues. The CDR3 sequence: CASSLRRVSGNQPQHF. CDR3 sequence (DNA): TGTGCCAGCAGTCTACGGCGTGTCTCGGGCAATCAGCCCCAGCATTTT.

V usage is TRBV5-1 and J usage is TRBJ1-1; no reliable D call. The V and J ends lost 0 bases and 11 bases respectively, with 14 bases between them. The CDR3 consists of 13 residues. Germline lookup yields CDR1 SGHRS and CDR2 YFSETQ. Here the CDR3 reads CASSLVGTPGAFF. The DNA for the CDR3 is TGCGCCAGCAGCTTGGTCGGTACCCCGGGGGCTTTCTTT.

The chain joins TRBV6-1 to TRBJ2-5, with D possibly TRBD2 on 6 matching bases. The CDR3 consists of 14 residues. In germline, CDR1 is MNHNS, CDR2 SASEGT. Deletions cut 3 bases from V and 5 bases from J, with 13 bases between. The CDR3 is CASSENPGRETQYF. CDR3 DNA: TGTGCCAGCAGTGAGAATCCAGGGAGGGAGACCCAGTACTTC.

This clone was observed once. The chain links TRBV30 to TRBJ2-5; 10 nucleotides line up with TRBD2. Germline V gene lookup returns CDR1 GTSNPN and CDR2 SVGIG (reference sequence). J gave up 2 bases and V 4 bases, and 4 bases lay outside the gene matches. The CDR3 is made up of 14 amino acids. Written as DNA, the CDR3 is TGTGCCTGGACTTTAGCGGGAGGACAAGAGACCCAGTACTTC. Its protein is CAWTLAGGQETQYF. The complete variable domain, with remaining parts taken from reference TRBV30 and TRBJ2-5, reads SQTIHQWPATLVQPVGSPLSLECTVEGTSNPNLYWYRQAAGRGLQLLFYSVGIGQISSEVPQNLSASRPQDRQFILSSKKLLLSDSGFYLCAWTLAGGQETQYFGPGTRLLVL.

This chain joins TRBV15 and TRBJ2-7; TRBD2 matches at 8 bases. With 3 bases clipped from V and 6 bases from J, the junction kept 7 bases outside the gene matches. The CDR3 is made up of 14 amino acids. Germline values: CDR1 LNHNV, CDR2 YYDKDF (reference sequence). CDR3 protein: CATSRGTSHFEQYF. In DNA form, the CDR3 reads TGTGCCACCAGCAGGGGGACTAGTCACTTCGAGCAGTACTTC.